A single sample gave rise to the 2 T cell receptor beta chains below, sequenced in a study of blood T cell repertoires in COVID-19. Here immunoSEQ multiplex PCR was the method, and the copy in TCRdb shows in-frame clones only, minus some. The data hold tens of thousands of clones, with about four fifths observed a single time. Sequenced material: peripheral blood. Every receptor here comes from a human donor in a cohort sampled during active COVID-19.

The rearrangement uses TRBV5-8 and TRBJ2-7, with 9 bases matching TRBD1. CDR1 and CDR2 from the germline V gene are SGHTS and YDEGEE. The CDR3 has 13 amino acids. The trim removed 2 bases at V and 7 bases at J, leaving 4 bases unmatched. The CDR3 DNA reads as TGTGCCAGCAGCTTCGGACAGGGGAGGGAGCAGTACTTC. It translates to CASSFGQGREQYF. Variable domain in full (rest from reference TRBV5-8 and TRBJ2-7): EAGVTQSPTHLIKTRGQQATLRCSPISGHTSVYWYQQALGLGLQFLLWYDEGEERNRGNFPPRFSGRQFPNYSSELNVNALELEDSALYLCASSFGQGREQYFGPGTRLTVT.

This sequence joins TRBV7-6 and TRBJ2-3; 13 bases fit TRBD2. Germline assignment: CDR1 SGHVS and CDR2 FNYEAQ. There are 16 residues in the CDR3. Unmatched junction bases numbered 2, after V lost 3 bases and J lost 2 bases. CDR3 sequence reads: CASSFGLAGATDTQYF. The CDR3 DNA sequence: TGTGCCAGCAGCTTCGGACTAGCGGGGGCCACAGATACGCAGTATTTT.